Each of the 32 T cell receptor beta chains below was sequenced from the same sample in a study of blood T cell repertoires in COVID-19. TCRdb's table, derived via immunoSEQ multiplex PCR, lists solely in-frame clones and lacks some. There are approximately 150,000 clones in the sample; 80% to 90% occur only once, and roughly 10% lies in the top ten. Source material: peripheral blood. These receptors all come from a man aged 60 to 75 with active or convalescent COVID-19.

The chain couples TRBV9 to TRBJ2-7; tentatively, D is TRBD1 (6 bases). Germline V gives CDR1 SGDLS, CDR2 YYNGEE. V lost 0 bases and J lost 0, with 10 bases in between. The CDR3 loop spans 15 amino acids. The DNA of the CDR3 is TGTGCCAGCAGCGTAGGGGGGCCCTTCTCCTACGAGCAGTACTTC. This encodes CASSVGGPFSYEQYF.

The chain combines TRBV27 with TRBJ2-2, with 7 nucleotides matching TRBD2. J lost 7 bases, V lost 4 bases, and 12 bases had no gene match. The CDR3 is 16 residues long. Germline V gene data show CDR1 as MNHEY and CDR2 as SMNVEV (reference sequence). CDR3 in amino acids: CASSYLAGAGVGELFF. The CDR3 DNA is TGTGCCAGCAGTTACCTGGCGGGAGCCGGGGTCGGGGAGCTGTTTTTT.

This clone was counted between two and nine times. The V call is TRBV4-2, the J call TRBJ2-5, with D hard to call. The germline CDR1 and CDR2 sequences are LGHNA and YNFKEQ. The CDR3 is 15 amino acids. The V end was cut by 0 bases, the J end by 5 bases, with 13 bases between. The chain's CDR3 is CASSQDRVEEETQYF. CDR3 DNA sequence: TGTGCCAGCAGCCAAGATCGGGTAGAGGAGGAGACCCAGTACTTC.

V usage is TRBV18 and J usage is TRBJ2-7; the match to TRBD1 covers 7 bases. Germline V CDR1 and CDR2: KGHSH, LQKENI. The J segment lost 2 bases and the V segment lost 0 bases, leaving 1 base of the junction unmatched. The CDR3 runs to 14 residues. The chain's CDR3 is CASSPPGTAYEQYF. In DNA form, the CDR3 reads TGTGCCAGCTCACCACCTGGGACAGCCTACGAGCAGTACTTC.

This sequence joins TRBV7-6 and TRBJ2-1, with a weak D call TRBD2 (6 bases). With 2 bases removed from V and 2 bases from J, the gap between germline ends came to 10 bases. The CDR3 is 15 amino acids. Germline loops: CDR1 SGHVS, CDR2 FNYEAQ. Here the CDR3 reads CASSLRGTAYNEQFF. Written as DNA, the CDR3 is TGTGCCAGCAGCTTACGCGGGACGGCCTACAATGAGCAGTTCTTC.

This clone was seen only once. The CDR3 DNA is TGCGCCAGCAGCTTGGAAGGGAGCGGTGGGTCACCCCTCCACTTT. It specifies CASSLEGSGGSPLHF. The chain couples TRBV5-1 to TRBJ1-6, with D hard to call. The CDR3 sequence is 15 residues long. V gave up 0 bases and J gave up 10 bases, with 14 bases separating them. CDR1 and CDR2 (germline): SGHRS, YFSETQ.

The J gene is TRBJ2-3, the V gene TRBV7-3; TRBD1 aligns across 7 bases. The CDR3 totals 15 residues. V shed 6 bases, J shed 1 base, and the junction held 7 bases outside the gene matches. CDR1 is SGHTA and CDR2 is FQGTGA in the germline V gene. The CDR3 DNA reads as TGTGCCAGCAGTGAGAGGGGGCACGGCACAGATACGCAGTATTTT. It translates to CASSERGHGTDTQYF.

V usage is TRBV2 and J usage is TRBJ2-7; 7 bases map to TRBD2. The CDR3 is 14 residues long. In germline, CDR1 is SNHLY, CDR2 FYNNEI. V gave up 7 bases and J gave up 5 bases; unmatched junction bases: 11. The CDR3: CASTLGRESHEQYF. The CDR3, as DNA: TGTGCCAGCACCTTGGGGCGGGAGAGCCACGAGCAGTACTTC.

V and J are TRBV11-2 and TRBJ2-1; the match to TRBD2 covers 11 bases. Looked up from germline, CDR1 is SGHAT and CDR2 is FQNNGV. Unmatched junction bases numbered 7, after V lost 1 base and J lost 5 bases. This CDR3 region has 17 residues. CDR3 residues: CASSLGGSGRADNEQFF. DNA of the CDR3: TGTGCCAGCAGCTTAGGAGGTAGCGGGAGGGCCGACAATGAGCAGTTCTTC. Variable domain in full (rest from reference TRBV11-2 and TRBJ2-1): EAGVAQSPRYKIIEKRQSVAFWCNPISGHATLYWYQQILGQGPKLLIQFQNNGVVDDSQLPKDRFSAERLKGVDSTLKIQPAKLEDSAVYLCASSLGGSGRADNEQFFGPGTRLTVL.

This clone was recorded only once. As DNA, the CDR3 is TGTGCCAGCAAACTGGGGGGAGGGACGGACTATGGCTACACCTTC. It yields the protein CASKLGGGTDYGYTF. The rearrangement links TRBV28 to TRBJ1-2; D possibly corresponds to TRBD1 (5 bases). The CDR3 runs to 15 residues. Between the trimmed V and J ends, which lost 7 bases and 3 bases, there was a span of 18 bases. In germline, CDR1 is MDHEN, CDR2 SYDVKM.

The rearrangement joins TRBV3-1 (or the pseudogene TRBV3-2) to TRBJ2-1, with TRBD2 matching over 10 bases. Germline V gives CDR1 LGHDT, CDR2 YNNKEL (reference sequence). The CDR3 consists of 17 residues. The V segment lost 4 bases and the J segment 2 bases; nucleotides outside the gene matches: 8. The CDR3 nucleotides read TGTGCCAGCAGCCCCCACCGACTAGCGGGCGCCTACAATGAGCAGTTCTTC. Translated, it gives CASSPHRLAGAYNEQFF.

The rearrangement links TRBV9 to TRBJ2-1, with TRBD2 matching 9 bases. The germline V gene encodes CDR1 SGDLS and CDR2 YYNGEE. J lost 9 bases, V lost 0 bases, and 7 bases had no gene match. The CDR3 is made up of 15 amino acids. The CDR3 loop reads CASSVEGGRAGEQFF. In DNA form, the CDR3 reads TGTGCCAGCAGCGTAGAAGGCGGGAGGGCCGGTGAGCAGTTCTTC.

The V and J genes are TRBV30 and TRBJ2-3, with TRBD2 identical over 10 bases. The junction had 8 bases not matched to a gene; V was cut back by 7 bases and J by 4 bases. The CDR3 loop spans 14 amino acids. Germline V gives CDR1 GTSNPN, CDR2 SVGIG (reference sequence). Here the CDR3 DNA reads TGTGCCTCGGCTAGCGGGAGCGGCCCAGATACGCAGTATTTT. Translating it yields CASASGSGPDTQYF.

J is TRBJ1-5 and V is TRBV2; D is unresolved. The CDR3 is 14 amino acids. Germline CDR1 and CDR2: SNHLY and FYNNEI. Trimming took off 3 bases at V and 6 bases at J, with 12 bases between the two ends. The CDR3 nucleotides read TGTGCCAGCAGTGAGGCCCTCGATCGTCAGCCCCAGCATTTT. It is translated as CASSEALDRQPQHF.

The chain combines TRBV27 with TRBJ1-1; D gene ambiguous. V was pared by 2 bases and J by 4 bases, with 11 bases between. The CDR3 has 14 amino acids. Germline-derived CDR1 and CDR2 are MNHEY and SMNVEV (reference sequence). CDR3 bases: TGTGCCAGCAGTTTAAACGCCGCCAGCACTGAAGCTTTCTTT. Encoded protein: CASSLNAASTEAFF.

This CDR3 reads CASSQWGGGSWVDTQYF. In DNA form, the CDR3 reads TGCGCCAGCAGCCAATGGGGAGGGGGTTCTTGGGTAGATACGCAGTATTTT. The chain recombines TRBV4-3 with TRBJ2-3; D is perhaps TRBD2 (7 bases). The CDR3 is 17 residues long. CDR1 is LGHNA and CDR2 is YSLEER in the germline V gene. V gave up 2 bases and J gave up 5 bases, with 20 bases separating them.

This clone appeared a single time. The rearrangement joins TRBV18 to TRBJ1-2, with a tentative D call TRBD1 (5 bases). The CDR3 spans 14 residues. CDR1 KGHSH and CDR2 LQKENI come from the germline V gene. With 4 bases removed from V and 1 base from J, the gap between germline ends came to 10 bases. The CDR3 loop is CASSLGLLNYGYTF. In DNA, the CDR3 is TGTGCCAGCTCACTGGGACTGCTTAACTATGGCTACACCTTC.

The DNA for the CDR3 is TGTGCCACACAACGGGGGACAGGGGCCTACGAGCAGTACTTC. Its protein is CATQRGTGAYEQYF. V gene TRBV28 combines with J gene TRBJ2-7, with TRBD1 matching over 10 bases. CDR1 is MDHEN and CDR2 is SYDVKM in the germline V gene. The CDR3 has 14 amino acids. Trimming cost V 10 bases and J 2 bases; bases outside gene matches: 8.

The chain uses TRBV19 and TRBJ1-1; D is unclear. The germline V gene encodes CDR1 LNHDA and CDR2 SQIVND (reference sequence). The V end was cut by 0 bases, the J end by 5 bases, with 19 bases between. This CDR3 is built from 17 residues. The CDR3 here is CASSIDVSGPTGTEAFF. DNA of the CDR3: TGTGCCAGTAGTATAGATGTTTCCGGTCCCACGGGGACTGAAGCTTTCTTT. The whole variable domain, remainder taken from reference TRBV19 and TRBJ1-1, is DGGITQSPKYLFRKEGQNVTLSCEQNLNHDAMYWYRQDPGQGLRLIYYSQIVNDFQKGDIAEGYSVSREKKESFPLTVTSAQKNPTAFYLCASSIDVSGPTGTEAFFGQGTRLTVV.

V usage is TRBV5-1 and J usage is TRBJ2-3, with 13 bases fitting TRBD2. The CDR3 covers 16 residues. The V and J ends lost 2 bases and 8 bases, in that order; junction bases with no gene match: 8. Germline CDR1 is SGHRS and CDR2 is YFSETQ. Written as DNA, the CDR3 is TGCGCCAGCAGCTTTCGGACTAGCGGGAGCGACGGTACGCAGTATTTT. Its translation is CASSFRTSGSDGTQYF. Drawing the rest from reference TRBV5-1 and TRBJ2-3, the complete variable domain is KAGVTQTPRYLIKTRGQQVTLSCSPISGHRSVSWYQQTPGQGLQFLFEYFSETQRNKGNFPGRFSGRQFSNSRSEMNVSTLELGDSALYLCASSFRTSGSDGTQYFGPGTRLTVL.

The chain combines TRBV12-5 with TRBJ2-3; 13 positions agree with TRBD2. J was trimmed by 4 bases and V by 0 bases; bases with no gene match: 10. Germline V CDR1 and CDR2: LGHNT, FRNRAP. The CDR3 is 19 residues long. Written as DNA, the CDR3 is TGTGCTAGTGGTTTGGTAACCGGACTAGCGGGAGCAGCAGCAGATACGCAGTATTTT. The encoded protein is CASGLVTGLAGAAADTQYF. Supplemented by reference TRBV12-5 and TRBJ2-3, the full variable domain reads DARVTQTPRHKVTEMGQEVTMRCQPILGHNTVFWYRQTMMQGLELLAYFRNRAPLDDSGMPKDRFSAEMPDATLATLKIQPSEPRDSAVYFCASGLVTGLAGAAADTQYFGPGTRLTVL.

The V and J genes are TRBV6-2 or TRBV6-3 and TRBJ1-1; a weak D match, TRBD1 (6 bases). The CDR3 is 14 amino acids. Deletions cut 4 bases from V and 0 bases from J, with 9 bases between. Germline assignment: CDR1 MNHEY and CDR2 SVGEGT. CDR3 sequence: CASSSGQMNTEAFF. The DNA of the CDR3 is TGTGCCAGCAGTTCTGGACAGATGAACACTGAAGCTTTCTTT.

V and J are TRBV19 and TRBJ1-1, with 8 bases lining up with TRBD1. Looked up from germline, CDR1 is LNHDA and CDR2 is SQIVND (reference sequence). V shed 10 bases and J 5 bases; nucleotides not matched to a gene: 9. The CDR3 runs to 13 residues. Here the CDR3 reads CATKTGVNTEAFF. CDR3 DNA sequence: TGTGCCACCAAGACAGGGGTAAATACTGAAGCTTTCTTT.

The gene calls are TRBV11-3 and TRBJ2-3; TRBD1 agrees at 8 bases. The germline gives CDR1 SGHNT, CDR2 YENEEA. CDR3 size: 16 residues. V lost 5 bases, J lost 0 bases, and 7 bases stayed unmatched. DNA for the CDR3: TGTGCCAGCAGCACCCGGACAGGGTCTAGCACAGATACGCAGTATTTT. Its translation is CASSTRTGSSTDTQYF.

The DNA for the CDR3 is TGTGCCAGCAGTCCCGGGATATCGAAAGGGGAAAAACTGTTTTTT. Its protein is CASSPGISKGEKLFF. The chain has TRBV27 and TRBJ1-4; D uncertain. CDR3 length: 15 amino acids. From germline, CDR1 is MNHEY and CDR2 SMNVEV (reference sequence). Trimming stripped 5 bases from V and 8 bases from J, with 18 bases between.

The genes are TRBV5-4 and TRBJ2-7; TRBD1 aligns across 9 bases. Trimming at V came to 4 bases and at J to 1 base, leaving 6 bases not matched to a gene. There are 15 residues in the CDR3. Per the germline V gene, CDR1 is SGHNT and CDR2 is YYREEE (reference sequence). CDR3 protein: CASSREGTGSYEQYF. CDR3 in DNA: TGTGCCAGCAGCAGGGAGGGGACAGGGTCCTACGAGCAGTACTTC.

Here the CDR3 reads CASSPGQQYGYTF. Here the CDR3 DNA reads TGTGCCAGCTCACCGGGACAGCAGTATGGCTACACCTTC. The chain links TRBV18 to TRBJ1-2; 7 bases match TRBD1. The CDR3 contains 13 residues. Germline lookup yields CDR1 KGHSH and CDR2 LQKENI. The ends lost 3 bases at V and 5 bases at J; junction bases unmatched: 3.

The chain employs TRBV3-1 (or the pseudogene TRBV3-2) and TRBJ2-3; D is possibly TRBD1 (5 bases). The V and J ends lost 6 bases and 0 bases respectively, with 10 bases between them. The CDR3 loop spans 14 amino acids. Germline lookup yields CDR1 LGHDT and CDR2 YNNKEL (reference sequence). The CDR3 DNA sequence: TGTGCCAGCAGTCAGGGATCTAGCACAGATACGCAGTATTTT. Translated: CASSQGSSTDTQYF.

The chain employs TRBV28 and TRBJ1-1, with TRBD1 matching 7 bases. Trimming cost V 6 bases and J 5 bases; bases outside gene matches: 9. This CDR3 has 14 amino acids. CDR1 MDHEN and CDR2 SYDVKM come from the germline V gene. The CDR3 bases are TGTGCCAGCAGAGTGAGGGGGCGATGGACTGAAGCTTTCTTT. This sequence encodes CASRVRGRWTEAFF.

V is TRBV24-1 and J is TRBJ1-2, with a tentative D call TRBD1 (6 bases). Trimming took off 6 bases at V and 0 bases at J, with 22 bases between the two ends. Germline CDR1 is KGHDR and CDR2 is SFDVKD. The CDR3 length is 18 residues. CDR3 in amino acids: CATSRGPGRGRANYGYTF. CDR3 DNA sequence: TGTGCCACCAGTCGGGGGCCCGGGAGGGGCCGAGCTAACTATGGCTACACCTTC.

This chain joins TRBV7-9 and TRBJ1-2; D remains ambiguous. Trimming pared 5 bases from V and 4 bases from J, leaving 14 bases between. Per the germline V gene, CDR1 is SEHNR and CDR2 is FQNEAQ (reference sequence). This CDR3 contains 14 residues. The CDR3 coding sequence is TGTGCCAGCAGCCCCGAGGAGTTCGCCTATGGCTACACCTTC. This sequence encodes CASSPEEFAYGYTF.

The table lists this clone with a few counts. This chain uses TRBV5-4 with TRBJ2-5; 12 nucleotides line up with TRBD2. Germline CDR1 and CDR2: SGHNT and YYREEE (reference sequence). CDR3 length: 17 residues. With V trimmed by 1 base and J by 2 bases, 6 bases remained unmatched. The CDR3 reads CASSLPPSGRGQETQYF. The CDR3 coding sequence is TGTGCCAGCAGCTTGCCACCTAGCGGGAGGGGACAAGAGACCCAGTACTTC.